A selection of T cell receptor beta chains follows, all from one sample in a study of cytomegalovirus exposure and HLA in healthy donors. TCRdb keeps only in-frame clones here, not all; method: immunoSEQ multiplex PCR. The sample totals about 120,000 clones. The sample taken for sequencing was PBMCs. The receptors were sampled from a man in his late teens or twenties in good health and CMV-seronegative. CDR3s leave out the opening cysteine and the closing phenylalanine or tryptophan. D genes are given only for firm matches.

v_gene,j_gene,len,d_gene,CDR3aa
TRBV7-9,TRBJ2-7,11,-,ASEGDSSYEQY
TRBV6-4,TRBJ2-1,9,TRBD2,ASSGAGEQF
TRBV30,TRBJ2-2,9,-,AWRGPGELF
TRBV7-6,TRBJ2-1,14,TRBD2,ASSPKIAGSYNEQF
TRBV5-1,TRBJ1-5,13,-,ASIEEEDGNQPQH
TRBV4-1,TRBJ2-5,17,-,ASSQDPRGILRRQETQY
TRBV6-1,TRBJ2-1,13,-,ASSLGPNIDNEQF
TRBV28,TRBJ1-5,15,TRBD1,ASSSHRGQGGNQPQH
TRBV6-5,TRBJ1-6,14,-,ASSYSRQGPNSPLH
TRBV6-5,TRBJ2-7,12,-,ASSYGAPPYEQY
TRBV19,TRBJ2-5,12,-,ASSIIGVEETQY
TRBV7-9,TRBJ2-3,14,TRBD1,ASSLGQGVGTDTQY
TRBV29-1,TRBJ2-7,12,TRBD1,SVEDRGSGYEQY
TRBV19,TRBJ1-5,15,-,ASSTRGGTASNQPQH
TRBV19,TRBJ1-1,12,-,ASSPRTENTEAF
TRBV28,TRBJ2-1,14,-,ASSLSFTSSYNEQF
TRBV27,TRBJ2-3,14,TRBD2,ASSFLPGGSTDTQY
TRBV7-9,-,9,-,ASSSFYEQY
TRBV2,TRBJ1-2,11,TRBD1,ASPGGAAYGYT
TRBV27,TRBJ2-1,12,-,ASSSHDRYNEQF
TRBV9,TRBJ1-2,9,-,ASSGGNGYT
TRBV6-1,TRBJ2-1,13,TRBD1,ASSEAWTGANEQF
TRBV5-6,TRBJ2-5,12,-,ASSLRADWWSQY
TRBV27,TRBJ1-6,15,-,ASSLMGGRASDSPLH
TRBV7-2,TRBJ2-1,12,-,ASSLGAGNNEQF
TRBV6-4,TRBJ2-1,14,TRBD2,ASSEQFSGAYNEQF
TRBV7-9,TRBJ2-5,12,-,ASSSRLARETQY
TRBV11-2,TRBJ1-1,12,-,ASSLDRQVSEAF
TRBV11-3,TRBJ2-7,12,-,ASSKTHASYEQY
TRBV19,TRBJ1-2,10,-,ASSDRTSSHT
TRBV5-1,TRBJ1-5,12,-,ASSLGGGNQPQH
TRBV15,TRBJ2-1,12,-,ATSRVPLYNEQF
TRBV6-6,TRBJ1-2,13,TRBD1,ASSDRGYKGYGYT
TRBV7-9,TRBJ1-1,14,TRBD1,AGTGDGTGGFTEAF
TRBV10-3,TRBJ2-5,14,TRBD2,ATSSIAGGLGETQY
TRBV4-1,TRBJ1-2,12,TRBD1,ASSQDKGALGYT
TRBV7-3,TRBJ2-6,14,-,ASSLTGGSGANVLT
TRBV9,TRBJ1-1,12,-,ASSATGSHTEAF
TRBV6-4,TRBJ2-2,12,TRBD1,ASSDRGLPGELF
TRBV9,TRBJ1-1,11,TRBD1,ASSPDRGTEAF
TRBV7-9,TRBJ1-1,14,-,ASSFYPESSNTEAF
TRBV18,TRBJ1-1,12,-,ASSYDRTDQKAF
TRBV29-1,TRBJ1-1,15,TRBD1,SVQGFEGAKRNTEAF
TRBV27,TRBJ2-7,12,TRBD1,ASWSTGNTYEQY
TRBV6-5,TRBJ1-1,10,-,ASLSVNTEAF
TRBV6-5,TRBJ2-3,11,TRBD2,ASSGTRTDTQY
TRBV19,TRBJ2-3,12,TRBD1,ASRRDSFTDTQY
TRBV7-3,TRBJ2-7,14,-,ASSLTGDTPAYEQY
TRBV7-8,TRBJ2-7,13,TRBD1,ASSPGGTGPYEQY
TRBV28,TRBJ2-7,11,-,ASSLGPTYEQY
TRBV19,TRBJ1-5,13,TRBD1,ASSPGTGANQPQH
TRBV5-1,TRBJ2-1,12,TRBD1,ASSQGQGYNEQF
TRBV28,TRBJ2-1,10,TRBD2,AGSGRDNEQF
TRBV19,TRBJ2-1,13,TRBD1,ASSIGGTAYNEQF
TRBV5-1,TRBJ2-7,14,TRBD1,ASSPNSGTASYEQY
TRBV5-1,TRBJ2-1,14,-,ASSLVSAGSYNEQF
TRBV11-2,TRBJ2-1,13,-,ASSPRRGLPNEQF